The 24 T cell receptor beta chains below all came from one sample that was sequenced in a study of T cells in Graves' hyperthyroidism and ophthalmopathy. RNA transcripts were the template for amplifying TCR beta CDR3 regions. First-round RT-PCR of the TCR CDR3 relied on the HTBI primer set. TCRdb itself ran the multiplex PCR reads through MiXCR, one entry per CDR3 protein. Here the sample spans about 770,000 distinct CDR3 sequences, roughly 20% being singletons. The sequenced material came from blood. The receptors stem from a woman aged 50 to 60 with Graves' hyperthyroidism that later progressed to Graves' ophthalmopathy.

This clonotype was counted a few times. The rearrangement uses TRBV5-1 and TRBJ2-1; TRBD2 agrees at 10 bases. Germline V gene sequence: CDR1 SGHRS, CDR2 YFSETQ. The CDR3 has 19 amino acids. V trimming: 1 base; J trimming: 2 bases; junction bases outside the gene matches: 12. The CDR3 sequence is CASSLTGTSVVGTYNEQFF. CDR3 sequence (DNA): TGCGCCAGCAGCTTGACCGGGACTAGCGTAGTGGGGACCTACAATGAGCAGTTCTTC.

This clonotype was found many times. The gene calls are TRBV18 and TRBJ2-6; D uncertain. The CDR3 runs 19 residues. Germline V gene sequence: CDR1 KGHSH, CDR2 LQKENI. Trimming cost V 3 bases and J 0 bases, with 18 bases left between them. CDR3 in amino acids: CASSPYGDTDYSGANVLTF. The CDR3 DNA reads as TGTGCCAGCTCACCTTACGGTGACACGGATTACTCTGGGGCCAACGTCCTGACTTTC.

This clonotype was seen repeatedly, ten times or more. CDR3 coding DNA: TGCGCCAGCAGCTTCGGAGGTGCAGGGGGAAATGAAAAACTGTTTTTT. Its translation: CASSFGGAGGNEKLFF. This chain links TRBV5-1 with TRBJ1-4; TRBD1 matches at 7 bases. Germline V gene data show CDR1 as SGHRS and CDR2 as YFSETQ. CDR3 length equals 16 residues. Trimming cost V 2 bases and J 5 bases; bases outside gene matches: 9.

The genes are TRBV5-1 and TRBJ1-1, with TRBD1 matching over 8 bases. Germline lookup yields CDR1 SGHRS and CDR2 YFSETQ. The V segment lost 4 bases and the J segment 11 bases; nucleotides outside the gene matches: 4. This CDR3 contains 11 residues. The CDR3 DNA is TGCGCCAGCAGCATGGACAGGGTCGCTTTCTTT. This codes for CASSMDRVAFF.

The chain recombines TRBV3-1 with TRBJ2-1, with D possibly being TRBD1 (6 bases). Looked up from germline, CDR1 is LGHDT and CDR2 is YNNKEL (reference sequence). The CDR3 is made up of 19 amino acids. The V end was cut by 1 base, the J end by 5 bases, with 24 bases between. CDR3: CASSQVWDIALSVDNEQFF. For the CDR3, the DNA is TGTGCCAGCAGCCAAGTTTGGGACATAGCACTCTCGGTTGACAATGAGCAGTTCTTC.

This clonotype was counted a few times. The chain is built from TRBV27 and TRBJ1-2; 8 nucleotides align to TRBD1. The germline V gene encodes CDR1 MNHEY and CDR2 SMNVEV (reference sequence). V shed 8 bases, J shed 7 bases, and the junction held 9 bases outside the gene matches. The CDR3 has 13 amino acids. CDR3 amino acids: CASGTGDLRGYTF. The CDR3, as DNA: TGTGCCAGCGGGACAGGAGACCTCCGTGGCTACACCTTC.

This clonotype was observed a single time. The V and J genes are TRBV4-1 and TRBJ2-7, with a possible D match to TRBD2 (6 bases). The V gene's germline CDR1 is MGHRA and CDR2 YSYEKL. The CDR3 is 16 amino acids. Trimming took off 3 bases at V and 3 bases at J, with 18 bases between the two ends. CDR3 sequence: CASSQARTSSGYEQYF. CDR3 nucleotides: TGCGCCAGCAGCCAGGCCCGCACTAGTAGCGGCTACGAGCAGTACTTC.

The chain couples TRBV6-1 to TRBJ1-6; 7 bases align to TRBD1. The CDR3 has 14 residues. V dropped 3 bases and J dropped 9; count of bases not matched to a gene: 5. Germline V lookup: CDR1 MNHNS, CDR2 SASEGT. For the CDR3, the DNA is TGTGCCAGCAGTGACAGGGGGAACGGTTCACCCCTCCACTTT. Its translation: CASSDRGNGSPLHF.

This clonotype turned up a few times. The chain has TRBV4-1 and TRBJ1-1; D ambiguous. The CDR3 sequence is 15 residues long. The V end lost 0 bases, the J end lost 4 bases, and 12 bases lay between the germline ends. Germline assignment: CDR1 MGHRA and CDR2 YSYEKL. The CDR3 region is CASSQDSLEVTEAFF. In DNA, the CDR3 is TGCGCCAGCAGCCAAGATTCCCTGGAAGTCACTGAAGCTTTCTTT.

The rearrangement joins TRBV3-1 to TRBJ2-1; D is uncertain. The CDR3 has 17 amino acids. The ends were cut back, 5 bases at V and 0 bases at J, with 17 bases in the middle. CDR1 and CDR2 from the germline V gene are LGHDT and YNNKEL (reference sequence). In nucleotides, the CDR3 is TGTGCCAGCAGCTCTTTCCCGACCAGAAGCTCCTACAATGAGCAGTTCTTC. This codes for CASSSFPTRSSYNEQFF.

V and J are TRBV12-3 or TRBV12-4 and TRBJ1-4; no definite D call. This CDR3 is 13 amino acids long. V lost 2 bases to trimming and J lost 0 bases, with 1 base between them. CDR3: CASSLTTNEKLFF. In nucleotides, the CDR3 is TGTGCCAGCAGTTTAACAACTAATGAAAAACTGTTTTTT.

This clonotype occurred many times. The chain employs TRBV5-1 and TRBJ2-1, with a possible D match to TRBD1 (6 bases). The CDR3 is 15 residues long. Trimming removed 5 bases from V and 7 bases from J, with 19 bases in between. CDR1 is SGHRS and CDR2 is YFSETQ in the germline V gene. CDR3 sequence: CASSRTTGSENEQFF. DNA for the CDR3: TGCGCCAGCAGTCGGACGACAGGCTCCGAGAATGAGCAGTTCTTC. The full variable domain, its missing parts supplied by reference TRBV5-1 and TRBJ2-1, is KAGVTQTPRYLIKTRGQQVTLSCSPISGHRSVSWYQQTPGQGLQFLFEYFSETQRNKGNFPGRFSGRQFSNSRSEMNVSTLELGDSALYLCASSRTTGSENEQFFGPGTRLTVL.

As for this clonotype: This may come from a read error, since a much larger clone is one base off. V and J are TRBV13 and TRBJ1-4; TRBD1 might be the D (5 bases). The CDR3 covers 15 residues. Germline CDR1 and CDR2: PRHDT and FYEKMQ (reference sequence). In nucleotides, the CDR3 is TGTGCCAGCAGTGAACGAGGGGCAACTAAAGAAAAACTGTTTTTT. Amino acids: CASSERGATKEKLFF.

This clonotype was counted only a few times. The rearrangement uses TRBV20-1 and TRBJ1-4, with D possibly being TRBD1 (5 bases). Trimming took 5 bases from V and 0 from J, leaving 16 bases between them. CDR1 is DFQATT and CDR2 is SNEGSKA in the germline V gene (reference sequence). The CDR3 loop spans 16 amino acids. CDR3 amino acids: CSARDATGATNEKLFF. CDR3 DNA: TGCAGTGCTCGGGACGCCACAGGAGCAACTAATGAAAAACTGTTTTTT.

In its sample, this clonotype is medium-sized. V and J are TRBV4-1 and TRBJ2-7; D possibly uses TRBD1 or TRBD2 (5 bases each). The CDR3 consists of 12 residues. Germline assignment: CDR1 MGHRA and CDR2 YSYEKL. Trimming left V 5 bases short and J 0 bases short, with 5 bases between. In nucleotides, the CDR3 is TGCGCCAGCAGCGGGACCTCCTACGAGCAGTACTTC. It translates to CASSGTSYEQYF.

The V and J genes are TRBV7-2 and TRBJ1-3, with a tentative D call TRBD1 (6 bases). Germline V gives CDR1 SGHTA, CDR2 FQGNSA. The CDR3 covers 15 residues. V shed 4 bases and J shed 5 bases, with 15 bases lying between them. The CDR3 DNA reads TGTGCCAGCAGCTCTCATTCGACAGGCCGAAACACCATATATTTT. Translation: CASSSHSTGRNTIYF.

This clonotype has a handful of counts. The V gene is TRBV9, the J gene TRBJ1-3; TRBD1 might be the D (5 bases). Trimming took 0 bases from V and 4 from J, leaving 5 bases between them. CDR3 size: 13 residues. CDR1 and CDR2 from the germline V gene are SGDLS and YYNGEE. CDR3: CASSVDRGNTIYF. In DNA, the CDR3 is TGTGCCAGCAGCGTAGACAGGGGAAACACCATATATTTT. Full variable domain (rest looked up from reference TRBV9 and TRBJ1-3): DSGVTQTPKHLITATGQRVTLRCSPRSGDLSVYWYQQSLDQGLQFLIQYYNGEERAKGNILERFSAQQFPDLHSELNLSSLELGDSALYFCASSVDRGNTIYFGEGSWLTVV.

This clonotype has at least ten counts. The chain links TRBV3-1 to TRBJ2-5; TRBD2 agrees at 16 bases. Germline CDR1 is LGHDT and CDR2 is YNNKEL (reference sequence). The CDR3 extends over 17 amino acids. The V gene end was trimmed by 2 bases and the J gene end by 2 bases; junction bases not matched to a gene: 2. The CDR3 is CASSQLGLAGGQETQYF. In nucleotides, the CDR3 is TGTGCCAGCAGCCAACTGGGACTAGCGGGGGGGCAAGAGACCCAGTACTTC.

For this clonotype: This may be a read error: a much more frequent sequence differs by one nucleotide. V usage is TRBV12-3 or TRBV12-4 and J usage is TRBJ2-1; 7 bases align to TRBD1. The CDR3 sequence is 11 residues long. CDR3 nucleotide sequence: TGTGCCAGCAGTCCTGACAGGGAGCAGTCCTTC. As protein: CASSPDREQSF.

This clonotype was counted many times. The junction departs from germline at one end; a sequencing error may be responsible. This sequence joins TRBV2 and TRBJ1-4; unclear D gene. This CDR3 contains 15 residues. CDR1 SNHLY and CDR2 FYNNEI come from the germline V gene. CDR3 DNA sequence: TGTGCCAGCAGAGAAGGGAGTAGGAATAATGAAAAACTGTTTTTT. It encodes CASREGSRNNEKLFF.

J is TRBJ2-3 and V is TRBV27; TRBD1 might be the D (6 bases). V was trimmed by 7 bases and J by 0 bases, leaving 23 bases between them. The CDR3 has 18 residues. CDR1 is MNHEY and CDR2 is SMNVEV in the germline V gene (reference sequence). The chain's CDR3 is CASIPMGPQGPSTDTQYF. The CDR3 nucleotides are TGTGCCAGCATCCCCATGGGGCCGCAGGGGCCAAGCACAGATACGCAGTATTTT.

This CDR3 is CATYSDRDTEAFF. Here the CDR3 DNA reads TGTGCCACCTACTCCGACAGGGACACTGAAGCTTTCTTT. The chain uses TRBV27 and TRBJ1-1, with 7 bases identical to TRBD1. With 10 bases clipped from V and 3 bases from J, the junction kept 8 bases outside the gene matches. The CDR3 covers 13 residues. CDR1 and CDR2 from the germline V gene are MNHEY and SMNVEV (reference sequence).

This clonotype was counted many times. The gene calls are TRBV7-3 and TRBJ2-2; 7 bases line up with TRBD1. CDR3 length equals 14 residues. Germline V CDR1 and CDR2: SGHTA, FQGTGA. V shed 5 bases and J 0 bases; nucleotides not matched to a gene: 0. The CDR3 reads CASSGTANTGELFF. CDR3 sequence (DNA): TGTGCCAGCAGCGGGACAGCGAACACCGGGGAGCTGTTTTTT.

In this sample, this clonotype turned up a few times. This chain connects TRBV3-1 to TRBJ2-7; D is possibly TRBD2 (7 bases). This CDR3 is built from 16 residues. From germline, CDR1 is LGHDT and CDR2 YNNKEL (reference sequence). The V gene lost 4 bases and the J gene lost 4 bases, with 20 bases spanning the gap. The CDR3 reads CASSPTIGGGGYEQYF. As DNA, the CDR3 is TGTGCCAGCAGCCCAACGATTGGAGGGGGGGGTTACGAGCAGTACTTC.